This T cell receptor (beta chain) was sequenced in a study of blood T cell repertoires in COVID-19. Across the study: PBMCs, B-cell-depleted T cells, or T cells were the source of the cDNA or gDNA that made up the material.

Trimming cost V 4 bases and J 4 bases; bases outside gene matches: 3. The CDR3 runs 13 residues. The germline gives CDR1 KGHSH, CDR2 LQKENI. TCRdb keeps only in-frame clones here, not all; method: immunoSEQ multiplex PCR. The sample shows a few hundred thousand clones, 89% of them seen only once. Specimen: peripheral blood. This sequence was found in a man aged 35-49 years with acute or convalescent COVID-19. V and J are TRBV18 and TRBJ1-1, with TRBD1 identical over 7 bases. CDR3 sequence reads: CASSRAGGTEAFF. The CDR3 DNA sequence: TGTGCCAGCTCACGGGCAGGGGGCACTGAAGCTTTCTTT.